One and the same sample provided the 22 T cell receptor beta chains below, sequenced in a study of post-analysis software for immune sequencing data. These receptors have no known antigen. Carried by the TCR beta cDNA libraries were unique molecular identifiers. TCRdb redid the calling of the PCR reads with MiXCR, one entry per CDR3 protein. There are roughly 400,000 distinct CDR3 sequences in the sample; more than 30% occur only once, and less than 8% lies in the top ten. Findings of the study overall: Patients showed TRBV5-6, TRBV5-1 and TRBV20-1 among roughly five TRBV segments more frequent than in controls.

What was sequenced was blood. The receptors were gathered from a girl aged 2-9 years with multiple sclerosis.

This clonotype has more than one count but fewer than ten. The CDR3 is CASSFELAALSDEQYF. CDR3 DNA sequence: TGTGCCAGCAGCTTCGAACTAGCGGCATTATCGGATGAGCAGTACTTC. The chain has TRBV7-9 and TRBJ2-7; 8 bases map to TRBD2. The V gene's germline CDR1 is SEHNR and CDR2 FQNEAQ (reference sequence). This CDR3 has 16 amino acids. The V gene end was trimmed by 3 bases and the J gene end by 7 bases; junction bases not matched to a gene: 14.

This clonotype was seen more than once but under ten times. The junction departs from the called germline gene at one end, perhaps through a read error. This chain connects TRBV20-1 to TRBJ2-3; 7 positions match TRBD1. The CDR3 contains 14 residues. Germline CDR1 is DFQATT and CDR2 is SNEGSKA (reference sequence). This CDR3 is CTAARDSSTDTQYF. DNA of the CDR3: TGCACTGCTGCCCGGGACAGCAGCACAGATACGCAGTATTTT.

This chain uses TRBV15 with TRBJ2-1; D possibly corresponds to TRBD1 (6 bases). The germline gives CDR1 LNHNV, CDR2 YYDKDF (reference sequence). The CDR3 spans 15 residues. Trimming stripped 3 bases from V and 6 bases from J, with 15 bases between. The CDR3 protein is CATSSQATGFNEQFF. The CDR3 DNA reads TGTGCCACCAGCAGCCAAGCAACAGGGTTCAATGAGCAGTTCTTC.

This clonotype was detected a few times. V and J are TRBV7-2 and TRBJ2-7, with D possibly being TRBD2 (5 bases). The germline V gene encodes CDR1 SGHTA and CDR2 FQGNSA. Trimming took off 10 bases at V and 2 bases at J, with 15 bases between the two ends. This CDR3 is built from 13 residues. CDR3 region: CATHGRGTYEQYF. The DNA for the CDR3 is TGTGCCACCCACGGGCGAGGGACCTACGAGCAGTACTTC.

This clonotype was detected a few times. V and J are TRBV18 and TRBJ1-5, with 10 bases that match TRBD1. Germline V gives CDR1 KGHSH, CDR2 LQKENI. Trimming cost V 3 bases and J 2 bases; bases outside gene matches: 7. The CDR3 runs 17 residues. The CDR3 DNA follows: TGTGCCAGCTCACCTCGACAGGGGGCTCTGGGCAATCAGCCCCAGCATTTT. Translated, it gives CASSPRQGALGNQPQHF.

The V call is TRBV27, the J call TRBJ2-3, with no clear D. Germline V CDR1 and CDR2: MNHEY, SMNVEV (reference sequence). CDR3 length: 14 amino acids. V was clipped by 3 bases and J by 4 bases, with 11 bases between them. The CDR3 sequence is CASSLHSKPDTQYF. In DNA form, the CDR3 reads TGTGCCAGCAGTTTGCACTCGAAACCAGATACGCAGTATTTT.

CDR3 coding DNA: TGCGCCAGCAGCGACCAAGACAGCTCCTACGAGCAGTACTTC. Amino acids: CASSDQDSSYEQYF. The rearrangement joins TRBV5-1 to TRBJ2-7; D possibly corresponds to TRBD1 (5 bases). Trimming stripped 4 bases from V and 0 bases from J, with 11 bases between. The germline gives CDR1 SGHRS, CDR2 YFSETQ. This CDR3 contains 14 residues.

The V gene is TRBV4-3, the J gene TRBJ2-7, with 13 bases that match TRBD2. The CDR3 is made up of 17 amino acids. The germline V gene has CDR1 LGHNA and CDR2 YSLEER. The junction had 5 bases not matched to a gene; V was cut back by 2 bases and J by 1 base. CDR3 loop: CASSQHAGLAGSYEQYF. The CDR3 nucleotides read TGCGCCAGCAGCCAACACGCGGGACTAGCGGGATCCTACGAGCAGTACTTC.

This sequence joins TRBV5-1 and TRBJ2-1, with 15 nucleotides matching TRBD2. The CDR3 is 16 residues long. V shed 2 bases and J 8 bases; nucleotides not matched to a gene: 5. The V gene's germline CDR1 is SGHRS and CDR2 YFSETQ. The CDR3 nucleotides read TGCGCCAGCAGCTTCCGGACTAGCGGGAGGGGCGATGAGCAGTTCTTC. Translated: CASSFRTSGRGDEQFF.

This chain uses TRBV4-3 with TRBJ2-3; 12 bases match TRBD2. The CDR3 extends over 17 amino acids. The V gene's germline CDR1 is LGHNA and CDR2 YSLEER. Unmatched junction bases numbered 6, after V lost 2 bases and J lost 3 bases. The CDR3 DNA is TGCGCCAGCAGCCAACCTACCGGGACTAGCGGGACAGATACGCAGTATTTT. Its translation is CASSQPTGTSGTDTQYF.

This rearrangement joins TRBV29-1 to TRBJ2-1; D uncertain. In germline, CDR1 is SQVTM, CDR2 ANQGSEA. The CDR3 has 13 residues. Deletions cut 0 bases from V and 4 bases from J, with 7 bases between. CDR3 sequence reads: CSVEDFEYNEQFF. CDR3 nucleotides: TGCAGCGTTGAAGACTTTGAGTACAATGAGCAGTTCTTC.

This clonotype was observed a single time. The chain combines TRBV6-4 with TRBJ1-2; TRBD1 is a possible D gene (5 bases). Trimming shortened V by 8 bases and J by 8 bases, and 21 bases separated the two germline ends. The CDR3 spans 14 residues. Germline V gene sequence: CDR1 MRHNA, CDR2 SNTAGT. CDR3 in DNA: TGTGCCAGCCGTCCCCTGGCAGGGATTGGAGGCTACACCTTC. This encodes CASRPLAGIGGYTF.

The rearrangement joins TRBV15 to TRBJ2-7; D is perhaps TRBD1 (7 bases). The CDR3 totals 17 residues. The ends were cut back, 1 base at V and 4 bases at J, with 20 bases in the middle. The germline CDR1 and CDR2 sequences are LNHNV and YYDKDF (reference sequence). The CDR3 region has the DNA TGTGCCACCAGCAGAGGGACAGGCTCACCGGAGGGTTACGAGCAGTACTTC. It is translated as CATSRGTGSPEGYEQYF.

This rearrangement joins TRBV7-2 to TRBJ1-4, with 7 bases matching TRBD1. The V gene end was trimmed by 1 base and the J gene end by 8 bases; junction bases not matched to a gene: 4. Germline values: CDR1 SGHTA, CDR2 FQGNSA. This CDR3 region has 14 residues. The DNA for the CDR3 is TGTGCCAGCAGCTTAGGACAGGGTCCCGAAAAACTGTTTTTT. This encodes CASSLGQGPEKLFF.

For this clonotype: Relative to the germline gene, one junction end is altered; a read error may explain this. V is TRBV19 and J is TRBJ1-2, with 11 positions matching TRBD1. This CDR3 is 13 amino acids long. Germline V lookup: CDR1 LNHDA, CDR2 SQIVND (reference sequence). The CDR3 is CASSRDRGYGHTF. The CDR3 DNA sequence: TGTGCCAGTAGCCGGGACAGGGGGTATGGCCACACCTTC.

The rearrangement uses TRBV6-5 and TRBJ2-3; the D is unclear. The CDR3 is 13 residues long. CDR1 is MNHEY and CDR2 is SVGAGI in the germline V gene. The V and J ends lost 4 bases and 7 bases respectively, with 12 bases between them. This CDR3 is CASSSSRFNTQYF. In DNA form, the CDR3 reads TGTGCCAGCAGTTCTTCCCGGTTTAATACGCAGTATTTT.

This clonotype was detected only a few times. CDR3 in DNA: TGTGCCAGCAGCCGGACTAGCGGGGGGGTATTCGATGAGCAGTTCTTC. Translated, it gives CASSRTSGGVFDEQFF. The V call is TRBV7-2, the J call TRBJ2-1; 15 bases match TRBD2. Trimming at V came to 5 bases and at J to 8 bases, leaving 7 bases not matched to a gene. Germline-derived CDR1 and CDR2 are SGHTA and FQGNSA. CDR3 size: 16 residues.

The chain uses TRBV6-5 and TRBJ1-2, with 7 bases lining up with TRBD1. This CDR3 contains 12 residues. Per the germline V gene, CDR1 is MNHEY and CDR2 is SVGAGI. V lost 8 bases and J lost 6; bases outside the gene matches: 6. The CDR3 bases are TGTGCCAGCTGGGGGACAGCGGATGGCTACACCTTC. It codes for CASWGTADGYTF.

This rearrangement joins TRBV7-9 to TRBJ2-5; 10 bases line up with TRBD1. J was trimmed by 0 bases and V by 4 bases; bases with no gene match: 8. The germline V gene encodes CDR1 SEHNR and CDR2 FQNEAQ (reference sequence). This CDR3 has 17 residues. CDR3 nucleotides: TGTGCCAGCAGCTGGTGGGGACAGGGGCCGCACCAAGAGACCCAGTACTTC. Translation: CASSWWGQGPHQETQYF.

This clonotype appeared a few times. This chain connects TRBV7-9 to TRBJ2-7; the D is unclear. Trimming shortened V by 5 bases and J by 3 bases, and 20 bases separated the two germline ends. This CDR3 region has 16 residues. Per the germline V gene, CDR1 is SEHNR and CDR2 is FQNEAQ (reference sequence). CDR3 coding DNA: TGTGCCAGCAGCCCCGCCCCCCTAGGGCCTCGCTACGAGCAGTACTTC. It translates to CASSPAPLGPRYEQYF.

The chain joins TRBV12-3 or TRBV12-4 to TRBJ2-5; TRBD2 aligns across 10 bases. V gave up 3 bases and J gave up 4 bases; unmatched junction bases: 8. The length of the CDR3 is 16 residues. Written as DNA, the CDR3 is TGTGCCAGCAGTTTCCGGCTAGCGGGAGCTTTAGAGACCCAGTACTTC. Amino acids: CASSFRLAGALETQYF.

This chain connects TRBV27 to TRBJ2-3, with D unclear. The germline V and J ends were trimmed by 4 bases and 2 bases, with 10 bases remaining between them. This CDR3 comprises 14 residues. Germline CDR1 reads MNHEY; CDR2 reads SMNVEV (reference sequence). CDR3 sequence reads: CASSSIPPTDTQYF. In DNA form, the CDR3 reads TGTGCCAGCAGTTCGATCCCTCCCACAGATACGCAGTATTTT.